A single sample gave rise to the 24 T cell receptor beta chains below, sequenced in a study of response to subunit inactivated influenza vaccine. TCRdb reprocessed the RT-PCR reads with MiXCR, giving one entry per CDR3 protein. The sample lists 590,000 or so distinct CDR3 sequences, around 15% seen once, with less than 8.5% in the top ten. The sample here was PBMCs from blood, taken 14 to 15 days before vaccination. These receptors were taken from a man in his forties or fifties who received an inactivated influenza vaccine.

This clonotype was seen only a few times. The CDR3 is CAISDQQTRFF. CDR3 nucleotides: TGTGCCATCAGTGATCAACAAACACGGTTCTTC. This chain uses TRBV10-3 with TRBJ2-1; no reliable D call. From germline, CDR1 is ENHRY and CDR2 SYGVKD. This CDR3 is 11 amino acids long. Trimming left V 3 bases short and J 15 bases short, with 12 bases between.

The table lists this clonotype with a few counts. The chain's CDR3 is CASSLFLAGPNEQFF. The CDR3 DNA reads as TGTGCCAGCAGTTTATTCCTAGCGGGGCCCAATGAGCAGTTCTTC. The V call is TRBV27, the J call TRBJ2-1; 9 bases map to TRBD2. V gave up 1 base and J gave up 6 bases; unmatched junction bases: 4. This CDR3 has 15 residues. Germline assignment: CDR1 MNHEY and CDR2 SMNVEV (reference sequence).

CDR3 nucleotide sequence: TGTGCCATCAGTGAGCCGAATAGCGGGAGATCCAAAGAGCAGTACTTC. Its protein product is CAISEPNSGRSKEQYF. The chain combines TRBV10-3 with TRBJ2-7, with 9 positions matching TRBD2. The CDR3 contains 16 residues. Germline CDR1 ENHRY, CDR2 SYGVKD. J lost 7 bases, V lost 2 bases, and 12 bases had no gene match.

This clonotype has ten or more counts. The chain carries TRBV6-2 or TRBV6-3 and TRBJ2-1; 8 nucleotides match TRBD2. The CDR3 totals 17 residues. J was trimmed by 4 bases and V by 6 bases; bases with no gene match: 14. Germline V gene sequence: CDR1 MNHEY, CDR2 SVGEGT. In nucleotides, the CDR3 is TGTGCCAGCAGCCGCGGGTGGAGCGGGGGTATTTACAATGAGCAGTTCTTC. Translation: CASSRGWSGGIYNEQFF.

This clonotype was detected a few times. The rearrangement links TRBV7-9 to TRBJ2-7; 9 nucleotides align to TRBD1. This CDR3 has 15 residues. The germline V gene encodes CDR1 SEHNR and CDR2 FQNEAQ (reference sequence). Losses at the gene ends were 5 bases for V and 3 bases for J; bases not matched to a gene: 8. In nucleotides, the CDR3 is TGTGCCAGCAGCGAGCCCGGGACAGGGTACTACGAGCAGTACTTC. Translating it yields CASSEPGTGYYEQYF.

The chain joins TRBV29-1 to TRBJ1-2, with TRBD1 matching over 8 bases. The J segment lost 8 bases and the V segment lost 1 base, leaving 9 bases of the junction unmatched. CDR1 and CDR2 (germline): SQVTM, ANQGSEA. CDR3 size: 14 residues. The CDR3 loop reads CSVEGQGIGWGYTF. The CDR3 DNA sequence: TGCAGCGTTGAAGGACAGGGGATCGGATGGGGCTACACCTTC.

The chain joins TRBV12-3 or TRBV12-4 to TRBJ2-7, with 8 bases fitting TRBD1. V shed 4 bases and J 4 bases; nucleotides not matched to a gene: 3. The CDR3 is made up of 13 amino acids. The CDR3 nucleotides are TGTGCCAGCAGTTGGGGACAGGCATACGAGCAGTACTTC. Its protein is CASSWGQAYEQYF.

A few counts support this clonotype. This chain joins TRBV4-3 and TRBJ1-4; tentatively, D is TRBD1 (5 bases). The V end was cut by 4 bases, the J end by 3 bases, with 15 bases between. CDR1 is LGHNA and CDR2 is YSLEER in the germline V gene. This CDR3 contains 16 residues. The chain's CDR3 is CASSPSVWGANEKLFF. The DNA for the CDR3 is TGCGCCAGCAGCCCGTCCGTTTGGGGGGCTAATGAAAAACTGTTTTTT.

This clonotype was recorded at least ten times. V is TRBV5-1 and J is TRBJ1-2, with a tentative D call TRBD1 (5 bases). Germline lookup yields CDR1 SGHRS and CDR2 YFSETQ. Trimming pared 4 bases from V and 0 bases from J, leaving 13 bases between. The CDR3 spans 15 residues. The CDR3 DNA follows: TGCGCCAGCAGCCACGGGGACGGCTCTAACTATGGCTACACCTTC. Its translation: CASSHGDGSNYGYTF.

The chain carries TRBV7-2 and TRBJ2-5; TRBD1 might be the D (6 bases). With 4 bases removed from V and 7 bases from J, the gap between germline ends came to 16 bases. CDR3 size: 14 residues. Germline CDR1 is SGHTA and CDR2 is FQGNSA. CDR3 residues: CASSSRDNPRTQYF. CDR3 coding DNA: TGTGCCAGCAGCTCCCGGGACAACCCGCGGACCCAGTACTTC.

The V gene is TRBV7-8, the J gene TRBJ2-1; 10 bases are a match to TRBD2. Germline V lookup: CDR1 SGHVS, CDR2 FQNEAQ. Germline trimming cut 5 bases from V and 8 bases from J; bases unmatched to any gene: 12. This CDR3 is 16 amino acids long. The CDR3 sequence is CASSQKRGGPYDEQFF. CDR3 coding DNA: TGTGCCAGCAGCCAAAAGCGGGGGGGCCCGTACGATGAGCAGTTCTTC.

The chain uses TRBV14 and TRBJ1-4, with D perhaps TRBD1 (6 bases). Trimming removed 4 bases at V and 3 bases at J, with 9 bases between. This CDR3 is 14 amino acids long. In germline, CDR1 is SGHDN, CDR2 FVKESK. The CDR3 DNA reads TGTGCCAGCAGCCCCGGGGGGCCTAATGAAAAACTGTTTTTT. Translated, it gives CASSPGGPNEKLFF.

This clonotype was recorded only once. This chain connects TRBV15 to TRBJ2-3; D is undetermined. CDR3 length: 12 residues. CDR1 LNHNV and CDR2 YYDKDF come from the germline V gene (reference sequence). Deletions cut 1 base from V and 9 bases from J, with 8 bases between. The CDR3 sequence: CATSRGPGTQYF. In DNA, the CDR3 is TGTGCCACCAGCAGAGGGCCGGGCACGCAGTATTTT.

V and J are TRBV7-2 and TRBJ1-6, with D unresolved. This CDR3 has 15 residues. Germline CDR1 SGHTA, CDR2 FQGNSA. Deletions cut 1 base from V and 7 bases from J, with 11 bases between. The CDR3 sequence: CASSLDRVSNSPLHF. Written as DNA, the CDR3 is TGTGCCAGCAGCTTAGACAGAGTTTCAAATTCACCCCTCCACTTT. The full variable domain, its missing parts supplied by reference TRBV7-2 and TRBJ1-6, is GAGVSQSPSNKVTEKGKDVELRCDPISGHTALYWYRQSLGQGLEFLIYFQGNSAPDKSGLPSDRFSAERTGGSVSTLTIQRTQQEDSAVYLCASSLDRVSNSPLHFGNGTRLTVT.

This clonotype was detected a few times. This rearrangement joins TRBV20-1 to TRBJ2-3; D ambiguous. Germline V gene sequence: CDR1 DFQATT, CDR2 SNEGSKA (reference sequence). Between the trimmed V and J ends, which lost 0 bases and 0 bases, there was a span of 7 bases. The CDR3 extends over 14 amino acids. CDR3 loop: CSARDTSSTDTQYF. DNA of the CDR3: TGCAGTGCTAGAGATACAAGCAGCACAGATACGCAGTATTTT.

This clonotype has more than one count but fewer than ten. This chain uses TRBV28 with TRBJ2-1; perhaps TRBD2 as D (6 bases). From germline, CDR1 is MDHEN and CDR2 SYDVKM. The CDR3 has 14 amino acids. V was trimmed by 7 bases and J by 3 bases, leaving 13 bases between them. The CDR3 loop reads CASKRAGSYNEQFF. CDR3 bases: TGTGCCAGCAAGCGGGCGGGTAGCTACAATGAGCAGTTCTTC.

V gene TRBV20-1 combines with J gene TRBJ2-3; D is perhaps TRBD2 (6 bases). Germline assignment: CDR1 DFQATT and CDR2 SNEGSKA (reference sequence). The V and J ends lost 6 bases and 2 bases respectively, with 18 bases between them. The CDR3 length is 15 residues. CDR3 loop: CSAEGGRGSTDTQYF. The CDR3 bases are TGCAGTGCCGAGGGAGGAAGGGGCTCCACAGATACGCAGTATTTT.

Written as DNA, the CDR3 is TGTGCCAGCAGTGAATCCCTCGGACCTATCCAAGAGACCCAGTACTTC. It is translated as CASSESLGPIQETQYF. The V gene is TRBV25-1, the J gene TRBJ2-5; no definite D call. V was shortened by 1 base and J by 1 base, with 13 bases between the two germline ends. CDR1 is MGHDK and CDR2 is SYGVNS in the germline V gene. CDR3 length equals 16 residues.

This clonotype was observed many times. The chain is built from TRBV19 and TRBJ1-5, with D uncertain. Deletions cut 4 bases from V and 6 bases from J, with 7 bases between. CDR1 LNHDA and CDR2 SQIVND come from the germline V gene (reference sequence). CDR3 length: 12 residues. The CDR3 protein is CASSTGPQPQHF. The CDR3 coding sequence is TGTGCCAGTAGTACCGGACCTCAGCCCCAGCATTTT. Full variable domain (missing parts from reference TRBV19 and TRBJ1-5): DGGITQSPKYLFRKEGQNVTLSCEQNLNHDAMYWYRQDPGQGLRLIYYSQIVNDFQKGDIAEGYSVSREKKESFPLTVTSAQKNPTAFYLCASSTGPQPQHFGDGTRLSIL.

The CDR3 protein is CASSLASYGQAYEQYF. Here the CDR3 DNA reads TGCGCCAGCAGCTTGGCCTCATACGGACAGGCCTACGAGCAGTACTTC. The chain combines TRBV5-1 with TRBJ2-7, with 7 bases that match TRBD1. The V gene end was trimmed by 0 bases and the J gene end by 2 bases; junction bases not matched to a gene: 8. CDR1 is SGHRS, CDR2 YFSETQ, per germline. The CDR3 runs to 16 residues.

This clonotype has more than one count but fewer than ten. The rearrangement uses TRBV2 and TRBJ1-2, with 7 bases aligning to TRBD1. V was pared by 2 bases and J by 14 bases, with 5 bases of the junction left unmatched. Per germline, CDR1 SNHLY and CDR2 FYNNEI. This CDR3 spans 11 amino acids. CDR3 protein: CASSELDRPTF. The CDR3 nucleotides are TGTGCCAGCAGTGAATTGGACAGGCCAACCTTC.

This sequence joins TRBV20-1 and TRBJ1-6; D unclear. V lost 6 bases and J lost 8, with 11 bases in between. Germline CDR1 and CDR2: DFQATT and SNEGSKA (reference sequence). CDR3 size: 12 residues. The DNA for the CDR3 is TGCAGTGCCGCGGACGCTTATTCACCCCTCCACTTT. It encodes CSAADAYSPLHF.

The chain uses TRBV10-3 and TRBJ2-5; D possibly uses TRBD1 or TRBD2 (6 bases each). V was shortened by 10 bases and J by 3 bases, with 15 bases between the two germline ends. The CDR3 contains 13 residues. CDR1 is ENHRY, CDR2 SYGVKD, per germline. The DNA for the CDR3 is TGTGCCAGCCACGGGGGCGAGGAAGAGACCCAGTACTTC. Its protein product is CASHGGEEETQYF.

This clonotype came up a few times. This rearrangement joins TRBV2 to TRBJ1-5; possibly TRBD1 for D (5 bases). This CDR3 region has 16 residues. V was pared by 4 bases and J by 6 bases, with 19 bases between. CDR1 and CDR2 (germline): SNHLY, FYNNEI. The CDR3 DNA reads TGTGCCAGCAGTGTCTCGGGGAGGGGTGCAATTCAGCCCCAGCATTTT. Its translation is CASSVSGRGAIQPQHF.